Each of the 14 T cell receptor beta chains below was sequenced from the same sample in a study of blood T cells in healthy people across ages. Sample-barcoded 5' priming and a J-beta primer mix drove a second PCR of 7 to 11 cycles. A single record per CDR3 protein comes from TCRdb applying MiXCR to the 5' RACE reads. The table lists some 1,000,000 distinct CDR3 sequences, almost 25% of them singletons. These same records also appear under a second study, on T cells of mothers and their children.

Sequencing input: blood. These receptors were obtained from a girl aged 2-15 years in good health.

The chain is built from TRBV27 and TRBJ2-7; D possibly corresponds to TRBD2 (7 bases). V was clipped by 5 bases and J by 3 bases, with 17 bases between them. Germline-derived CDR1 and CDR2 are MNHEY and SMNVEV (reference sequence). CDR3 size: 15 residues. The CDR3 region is CASSLTGGGVYEQYF. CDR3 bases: TGTGCCAGCAGTCTTACAGGAGGGGGGGTCTACGAGCAGTACTTC.

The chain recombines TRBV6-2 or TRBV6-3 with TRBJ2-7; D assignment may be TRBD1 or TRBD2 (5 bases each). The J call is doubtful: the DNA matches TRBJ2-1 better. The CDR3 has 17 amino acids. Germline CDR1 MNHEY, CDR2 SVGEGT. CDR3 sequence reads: CASSYGGASSSYNEQFF. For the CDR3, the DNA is TGTGCCAGCAGTTACGGGGGAGCCTCATCCTCCTACAATGAGCAGTTCTTC.

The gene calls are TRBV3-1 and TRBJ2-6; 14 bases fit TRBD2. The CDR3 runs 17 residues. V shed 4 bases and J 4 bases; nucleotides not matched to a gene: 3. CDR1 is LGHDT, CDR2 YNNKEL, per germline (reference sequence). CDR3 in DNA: TGTGCCAGCAGCCTGGGACTAGCGGGAGTGGGGGCCAACGTCCTGACTTTC. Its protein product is CASSLGLAGVGANVLTF.

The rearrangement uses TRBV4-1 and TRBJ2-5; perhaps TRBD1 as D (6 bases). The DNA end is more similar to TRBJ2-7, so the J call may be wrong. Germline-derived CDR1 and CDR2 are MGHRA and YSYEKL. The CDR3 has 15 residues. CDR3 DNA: TGCGCCAGCAGCCGCTTACGGGACATAACCTACGAGCAGTACTTC. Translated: CASSRLRDITYEQYF.

CDR3 sequence (DNA): TGTGCCAGCAGTTTAGGGGGCGGTGTGAACACTGAAGCTTTCTTT. This codes for CASSLGGGVNTEAFF. The chain joins TRBV12-3 or TRBV12-4 to TRBJ1-1; a weak D match, TRBD1 (5 bases). This CDR3 spans 15 amino acids. With 1 base removed from V and 0 bases from J, the gap between germline ends came to 9 bases.

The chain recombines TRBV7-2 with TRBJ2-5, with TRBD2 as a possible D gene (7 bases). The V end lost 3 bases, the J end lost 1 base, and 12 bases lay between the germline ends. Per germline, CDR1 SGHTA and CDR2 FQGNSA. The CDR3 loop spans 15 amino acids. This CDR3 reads CASSLRGGSQETQYF. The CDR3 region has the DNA TGTGCCAGCAGCTTGAGGGGGGGCTCCCAAGAGACCCAGTACTTC.

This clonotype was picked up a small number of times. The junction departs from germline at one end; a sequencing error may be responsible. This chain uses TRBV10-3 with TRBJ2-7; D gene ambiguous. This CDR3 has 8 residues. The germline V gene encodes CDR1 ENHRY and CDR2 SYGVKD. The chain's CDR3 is CAISLKDF. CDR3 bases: TGTGCCATCAGTCTGAAGGACTTC.

CDR3 in DNA: TGTGCCACCAGCAGAGGTCAGTTAGGCGGGCCTGGAAACACCATATATTTT. Translation gives CATSRGQLGGPGNTIYF. This rearrangement joins TRBV15 to TRBJ1-3; unclear D gene. V dropped 1 base and J dropped 2 bases, with 15 bases sitting between them. This CDR3 region has 17 residues. Per germline, CDR1 LNHNV and CDR2 YYDKDF (reference sequence).

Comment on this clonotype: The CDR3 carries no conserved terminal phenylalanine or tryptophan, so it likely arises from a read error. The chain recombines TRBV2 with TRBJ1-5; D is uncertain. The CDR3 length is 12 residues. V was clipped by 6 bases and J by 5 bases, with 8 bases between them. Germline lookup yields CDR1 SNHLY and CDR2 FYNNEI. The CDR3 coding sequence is TGTGCCAGCAGGAGCGACGATCAGCCCCAGCATCTT. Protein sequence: CASRSDDQPQHL.

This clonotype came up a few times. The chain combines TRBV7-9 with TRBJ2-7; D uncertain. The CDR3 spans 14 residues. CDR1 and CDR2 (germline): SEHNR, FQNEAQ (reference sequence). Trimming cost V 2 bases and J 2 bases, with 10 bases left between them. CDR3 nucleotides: TGTGCCAGCAGCTTACTCCCCGGCCCCTACGAGCAGTACTTC. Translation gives CASSLLPGPYEQYF.

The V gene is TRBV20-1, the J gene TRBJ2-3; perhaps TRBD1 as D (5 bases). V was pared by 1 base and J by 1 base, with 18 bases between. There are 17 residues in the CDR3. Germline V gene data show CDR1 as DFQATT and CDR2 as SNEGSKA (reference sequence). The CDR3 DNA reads TGCAGTGCTAGAGTATGGGGCTTGGCGTACCGCACAGATACGCAGTATTTT. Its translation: CSARVWGLAYRTDTQYF.

CDR3 loop: CASSPRPGYEAFF. The CDR3 DNA reads as TGTGCCAGCAGCCCTCGACCGGGGTATGAAGCTTTCTTT. V and J are TRBV7-2 and TRBJ1-1; D not resolved. There are 13 residues in the CDR3. Germline CDR1 SGHTA, CDR2 FQGNSA. V lost 5 bases and J 7 bases, leaving 14 bases between the germline ends.

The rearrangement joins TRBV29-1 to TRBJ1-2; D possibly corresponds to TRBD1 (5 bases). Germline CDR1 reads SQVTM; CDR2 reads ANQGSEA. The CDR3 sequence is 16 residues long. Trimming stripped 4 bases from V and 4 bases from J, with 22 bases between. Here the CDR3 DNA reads TGCAGCGTTGGGGCCGAGGAGACAGACGAGGGCTATGGCTACACCTTC. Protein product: CSVGAEETDEGYGYTF. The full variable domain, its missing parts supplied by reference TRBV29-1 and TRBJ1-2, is SAVISQKPSRDICQRGTSLTIQCQVDSQVTMMFWYRQQPGQSLTLIATANQGSEATYESGFVIDKFPISRPNLTFSTLTVSNMSPEDSSIYLCSVGAEETDEGYGYTFGSGTRLTVV.

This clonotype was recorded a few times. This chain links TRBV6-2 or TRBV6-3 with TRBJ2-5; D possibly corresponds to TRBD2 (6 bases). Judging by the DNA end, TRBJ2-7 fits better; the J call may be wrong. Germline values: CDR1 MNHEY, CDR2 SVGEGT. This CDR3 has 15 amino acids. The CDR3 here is CASRSGASDSYEQYF. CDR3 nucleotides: TGTGCCAGCAGGAGTGGGGCTAGCGACTCCTACGAGCAGTACTTC.